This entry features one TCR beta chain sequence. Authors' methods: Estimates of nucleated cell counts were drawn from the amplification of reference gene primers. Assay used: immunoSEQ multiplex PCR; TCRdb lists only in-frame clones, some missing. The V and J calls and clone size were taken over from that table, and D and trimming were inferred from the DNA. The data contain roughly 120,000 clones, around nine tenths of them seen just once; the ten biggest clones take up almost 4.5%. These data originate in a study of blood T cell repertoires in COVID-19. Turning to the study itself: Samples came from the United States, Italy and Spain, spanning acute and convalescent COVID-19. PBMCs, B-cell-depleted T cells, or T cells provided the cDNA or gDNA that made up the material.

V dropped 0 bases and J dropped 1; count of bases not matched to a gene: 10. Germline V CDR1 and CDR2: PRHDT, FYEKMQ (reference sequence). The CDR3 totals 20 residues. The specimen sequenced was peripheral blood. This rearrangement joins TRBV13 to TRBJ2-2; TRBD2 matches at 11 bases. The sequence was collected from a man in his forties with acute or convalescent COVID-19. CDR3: CASSLGRSGRAGRNTGELFF. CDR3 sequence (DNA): TGTGCCAGCAGCTTAGGCCGTAGCGGGAGGGCCGGTAGGAACACCGGGGAGCTGTTTTTT.